This T cell receptor beta chain was observed in a study of blood T cell repertoires in COVID-19 (dated by TCRdb to the early 2020s). For the study in its entirety: The collaborator samples originated in the United States, Italy and Spain and spanned the acute and convalescent phases of COVID-19. The material from the prospective study consisted of cDNA or gDNA derived from T cells, B-cell-depleted T cells, or PBMCs. Subjects who had been exposed to COVID-19, were actively infected with it, or had recovered from it provided the deeply sampled blood TCRbeta repertoires that made up the dataset. The repertoires were made available in a free public database intended to serve as a resource for research on the immune response to SARS-CoV-2. Samples came from the ongoing ImmuneRACE study (first 160 participants) plus 1,254 subjects from 6 global collaborators. Sample metadata almost always included a de-identified subject ID, COVID-19 status, age in years and sex. HLA class I and class II types, where available, came from metadata supplied by the sample provider rather than from assay-based typing.

Spanning cysteine to phenylalanine, the CDR3 consists of 16 amino acids. CDR3 DNA only is kept here, 48 bases in frame from base 1. The germline V gene (reference sequence) specifies MNHNY as CDR1 and SVGAGI as CDR2. Trimming removed 2 bases from V and 1 base from J; the gene matches leave 4 bases unexplained. TCRbeta CDR3 regions were amplified from genomic DNA using the immunoSEQ Assay, a bias-controlled multiplex PCR. The original methods were these. Nucleated cell counts per sample were estimated from amplification of reference gene primers within the assay. To quantify the absolute abundance of each unique TCRbeta CDR3 rearrangement, sequence reads were collapsed and filtered. For each sample, productive Simpson clonality was calculated as the square root of Simpson's diversity index over productive rearrangements. The table was pulled from immuneACCESS by TCRdb, which kept in-frame rearrangements only. Such tables lose some clones; where checked, under half of the loss comes from unresolved V genes, and the rest has no known cause. Clone size and the V and J calls come from that table; the DNA yielded D and trimming. The sample includes about 240,000 clones, with around four fifths observed a single time. In total, the top ten clones hold 5.5% to 7.5% of the sample.

The collaborating institutions used their own protocols to collect whole blood in K2EDTA tubes. For TCRbeta analysis, collaborator samples were shipped as frozen whole blood, as isolated PBMCs, or as DNA extracted from either sample type. Overall study outcomes, separate from this receptor: The quantity of clinical and demographic metadata differed by source and by participant and was supplied without curation.

As to this clone: Its antigen is not yet known. Base qualities are not recorded, but no much larger clone differs from it by a single base.

The chain employs TRBV6-6 and TRBJ2-1, and 8 bases in between align with TRBD1. The TCR originated in a woman between 55 and 75 years old with active or convalescent COVID-19. The sample consisted of peripheral blood. The nucleotide sequence reads TGTGCCAGCAGTTACGGACAGGGCGAATCCTACAATGAGCAGTTCTTC. Its amino acids are CASSYGQGESYNEQFF.